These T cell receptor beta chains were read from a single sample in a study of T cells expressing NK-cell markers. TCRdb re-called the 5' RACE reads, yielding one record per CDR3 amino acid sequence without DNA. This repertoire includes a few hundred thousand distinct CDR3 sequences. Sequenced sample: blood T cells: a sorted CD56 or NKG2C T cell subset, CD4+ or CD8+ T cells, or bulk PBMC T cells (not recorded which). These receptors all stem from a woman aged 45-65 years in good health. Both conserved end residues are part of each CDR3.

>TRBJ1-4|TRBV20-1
CSARPRTGPATDEKLFF
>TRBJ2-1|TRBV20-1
CSARGTSTEDPFAYNEQFF
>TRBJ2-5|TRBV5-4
CASSLYTSGRGETQYF
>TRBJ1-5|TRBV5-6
CASSLGRRGNQPQHF
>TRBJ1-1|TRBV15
CATSRDGVGEAFF
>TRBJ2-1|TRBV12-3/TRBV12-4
CASSLAGGGREYNEQFF
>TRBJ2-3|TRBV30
CAWSGSFDTQYF
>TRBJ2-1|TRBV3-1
CASSQEVSYNEQFF
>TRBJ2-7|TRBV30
CAWSPGTTKSYEQYF
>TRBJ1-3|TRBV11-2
CASTTGNSGNTIYF
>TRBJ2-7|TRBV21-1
CASSKRGVADSYEQYF
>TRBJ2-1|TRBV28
CASSFLDRGSYNEQFF
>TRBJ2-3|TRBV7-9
CASSTRTGAGDTQYF
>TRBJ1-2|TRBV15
CATSRAGDTVYGYTF
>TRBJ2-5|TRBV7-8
CASSLEPIRFNREETQYF
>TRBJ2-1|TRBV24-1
CATSDLGGVEQFF
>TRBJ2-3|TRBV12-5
CASGLWLAGDTQYF
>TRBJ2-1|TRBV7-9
CASSSDRAWTYNEQFF
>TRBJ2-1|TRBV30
CACLDRVSGGFF
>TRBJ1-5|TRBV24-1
CATSDSNPGRTSLSNQPQHF
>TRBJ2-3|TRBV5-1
CASSLSRAGSTDTQYF
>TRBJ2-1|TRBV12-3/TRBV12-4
CASSPPPSGIYNEQFF
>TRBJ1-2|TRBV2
CASYGQGVIYGYTF
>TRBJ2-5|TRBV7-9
CASSFRGQVKETQYF
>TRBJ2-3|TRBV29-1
CSVEWGGGQGVDTQYF
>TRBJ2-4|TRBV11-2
CASSLIRNIQYF
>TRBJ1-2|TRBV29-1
CSVEALTRNGYTF
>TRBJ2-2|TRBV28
CASTEGGRNTGELFF
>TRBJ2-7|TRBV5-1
CASSFGDQGSYEQYF
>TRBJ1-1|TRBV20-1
CSASSRGRGDTEAFF
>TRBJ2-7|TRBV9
CASSSPGQGSHEQYF
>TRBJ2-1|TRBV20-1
CSATGDYSGLYNEQFF
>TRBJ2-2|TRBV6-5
CASSKTGTGIGELFF
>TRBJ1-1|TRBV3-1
CASSRRQSMNTEAFF
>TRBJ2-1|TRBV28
CASSLEGPQGNEQFF
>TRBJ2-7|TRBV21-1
CASSKAPISSYEQYF
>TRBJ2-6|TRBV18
CASSATGLSGANVLTF
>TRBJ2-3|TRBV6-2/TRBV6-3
CASSDGQGLTSTDTQYF
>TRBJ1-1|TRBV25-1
CATKRGRDTEAFF
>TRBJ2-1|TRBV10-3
CAISDPAGPRNEQFF
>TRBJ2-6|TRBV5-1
CASSLDGSMGAGANVLTF
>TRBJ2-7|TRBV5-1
CASSFRWTSGTTSYEQYF
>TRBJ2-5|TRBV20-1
CSARSEMGETQYF
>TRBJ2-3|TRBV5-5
CASSNRDFSTDTQYF
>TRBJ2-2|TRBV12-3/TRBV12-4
CASSRGVSAGELFF
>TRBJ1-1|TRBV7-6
CASSIQGAGSTEAFF
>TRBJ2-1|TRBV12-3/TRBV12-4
CASRHRALNNEQFF
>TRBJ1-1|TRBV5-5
CASSSRTGSYTEAFF
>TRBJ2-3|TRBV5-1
CASSSGTSGLNTDTQYF
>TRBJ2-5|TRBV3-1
CASSQVAGAPQETQYF
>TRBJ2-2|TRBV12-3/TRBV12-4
CASSFMGQGRLFF
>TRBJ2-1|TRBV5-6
CASSRAGASGRNEQFF
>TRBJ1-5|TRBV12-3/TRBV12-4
CASSFSGGGPMGQPQHF